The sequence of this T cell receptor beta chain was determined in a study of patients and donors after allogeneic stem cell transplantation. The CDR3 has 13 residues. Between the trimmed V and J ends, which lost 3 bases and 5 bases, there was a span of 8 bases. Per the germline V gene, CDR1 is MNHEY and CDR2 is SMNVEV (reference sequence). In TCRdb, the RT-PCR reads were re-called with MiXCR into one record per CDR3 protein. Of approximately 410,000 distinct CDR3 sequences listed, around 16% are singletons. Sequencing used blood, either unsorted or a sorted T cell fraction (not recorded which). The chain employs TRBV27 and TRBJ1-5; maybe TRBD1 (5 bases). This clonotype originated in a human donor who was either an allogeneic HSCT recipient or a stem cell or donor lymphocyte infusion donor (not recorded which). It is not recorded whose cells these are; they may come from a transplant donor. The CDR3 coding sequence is TGTGCCAGCAGTTTGGGGGAGTATCAGCCCCAGCATTTT. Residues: CASSLGEYQPQHF.